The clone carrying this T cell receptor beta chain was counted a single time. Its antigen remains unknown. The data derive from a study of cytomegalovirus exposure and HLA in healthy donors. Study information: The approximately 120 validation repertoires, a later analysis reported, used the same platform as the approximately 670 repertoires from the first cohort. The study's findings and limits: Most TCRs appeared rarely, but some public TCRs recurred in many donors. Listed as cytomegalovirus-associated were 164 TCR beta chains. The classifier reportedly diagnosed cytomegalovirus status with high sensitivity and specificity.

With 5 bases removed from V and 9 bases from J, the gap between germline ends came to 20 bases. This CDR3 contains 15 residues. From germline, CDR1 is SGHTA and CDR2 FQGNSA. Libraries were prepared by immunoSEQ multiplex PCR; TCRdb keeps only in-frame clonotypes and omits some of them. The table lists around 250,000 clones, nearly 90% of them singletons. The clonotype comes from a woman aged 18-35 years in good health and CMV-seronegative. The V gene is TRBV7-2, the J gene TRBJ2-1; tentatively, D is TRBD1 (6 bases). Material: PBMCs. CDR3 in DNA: TGTGCCAGCAGCCAAGACAGGTATGGGGCGAGTGAGCAGTTCTTC. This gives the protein CASSQDRYGASEQFF.